This entry lists 23 T cell receptor beta chains sequenced from one sample in a study of cytomegalovirus exposure and HLA in healthy donors. Amplification used 60 Vbeta primers and 13 Jbeta primers. The repertoire was sequenced with immunoSEQ multiplex PCR; TCRdb's copy has only in-frame clones and lacks some. The sample shows about 130,000 clones, 75% to 85% of them seen only once. Material for sequencing was PBMCs. Every receptor here comes from a man aged 25 to 40 in good health and CMV-seronegative.

About this clone itself: Additional DNA sequences in this sample encode the identical CDR3. The genes are TRBV14 and TRBJ2-5, with 7 bases matching TRBD2. Germline loops: CDR1 SGHDN, CDR2 FVKESK. The length of the CDR3 is 14 residues. The V and J ends lost 1 base and 3 bases, in that order; junction bases with no gene match: 2. Here the CDR3 DNA reads TGTGCCAGCAGCCAAGTGGGAGGGAAAGAGACCCAGTACTTC. Residues: CASSQVGGKETQYF.

The table lists this clone with a few counts. The chain carries TRBV10-1 and TRBJ2-2; TRBD1 is a possible D gene (6 bases). The germline V and J ends were trimmed by 3 bases and 2 bases, with 10 bases remaining between them. Per germline, CDR1 WNHNN and CDR2 SYGVQD (reference sequence). This CDR3 contains 15 residues. CDR3 bases: TGCGCCAGCAGTGACCCGGACAGTAACACCGGGGAGCTGTTTTTT. It translates to CASSDPDSNTGELFF.

The count of this clone is one. The gene calls are TRBV9 and TRBJ2-3, with TRBD2 identical over 13 bases. The CDR3 contains 18 residues. Germline-derived CDR1 and CDR2 are SGDLS and YYNGEE. Germline trimming cut 4 bases from V and 1 base from J; bases unmatched to any gene: 9. DNA for the CDR3: TGTGCCAGCAGCCCCTCCCGACTAGCGGGAGGCCGCACAGATACGCAGTATTTT. Protein sequence: CASSPSRLAGGRTDTQYF.

The V gene is TRBV5-1, the J gene TRBJ2-7, with 8 bases matching TRBD1. The V gene's germline CDR1 is SGHRS and CDR2 YFSETQ. Trimming at V came to 7 bases and at J to 4 bases, leaving 13 bases not matched to a gene. The CDR3 has 15 amino acids. The CDR3 region is CASGSGEQGVYEQYF. The DNA of the CDR3 is TGCGCCAGCGGATCGGGGGAACAGGGGGTTTACGAGCAGTACTTC.

The rearrangement links TRBV7-9 to TRBJ1-1, with 11 nucleotides matching TRBD1. The J segment lost 14 bases and the V segment lost 4 bases, leaving 18 bases of the junction unmatched. The CDR3 runs 16 residues. Germline V gene sequence: CDR1 SEHNR, CDR2 FQNEAQ (reference sequence). The CDR3 DNA reads TGTGCCAGCAGCTCAGAGGACAGGGGGCGCGTGAGAATTGAGTTCTTT. Its translation: CASSSEDRGRVRIEFF.

This chain connects TRBV27 to TRBJ1-5; D gene uncertain. Between the trimmed V and J ends, which lost 8 bases and 0 bases, there was a span of 14 bases. Germline lookup yields CDR1 MNHEY and CDR2 SMNVEV (reference sequence). CDR3 length equals 15 residues. In DNA form, the CDR3 reads TGTGCCAGCTCATCCGGCGGCACTAGCAATCAGCCCCAGCATTTT. Amino acid sequence: CASSSGGTSNQPQHF.

V gene TRBV19 combines with J gene TRBJ1-5; no clear D. Germline lookup yields CDR1 LNHDA and CDR2 SQIVND (reference sequence). The CDR3 sequence is 12 residues long. V was clipped by 3 bases and J by 4 bases, with 4 bases between them. The CDR3: CASSIGNQPQHF. The CDR3 nucleotides are TGTGCCAGTAGTATCGGGAATCAGCCCCAGCATTTT.

The gene calls are TRBV4-3 and TRBJ2-7; weak D call: TRBD1 (6 bases). The ends were cut back, 2 bases at V and 8 bases at J, with 19 bases in the middle. This CDR3 is built from 15 residues. Germline V gives CDR1 LGHNA, CDR2 YSLEER. CDR3 coding DNA: TGCGCCAGCAGCCAACGCCTCGCAGGGGTAGGTCAGCAGTACTTC. Amino acid sequence: CASSQRLAGVGQQYF.

The rearrangement uses TRBV30 and TRBJ1-2; the match to TRBD1 covers 9 bases. The CDR3 sequence is 13 residues long. V lost 5 bases to trimming and J lost 4 bases; unmatched junction nucleotides: 5. Germline CDR1 GTSNPN, CDR2 SVGIG (reference sequence). The CDR3 region is CAWGDRVGYGYTF. In DNA, the CDR3 is TGTGCCTGGGGGGACAGGGTCGGCTATGGCTACACCTTC.

The J gene is TRBJ1-4, the V gene TRBV14; the D gene is possibly TRBD1 (6 bases). The CDR3 has 14 amino acids. Trimming shortened V by 2 bases and J by 8 bases, and 12 bases separated the two germline ends. Germline loops: CDR1 SGHDN, CDR2 FVKESK. The CDR3 loop is CASSQSGVVEKLFF. The CDR3 DNA follows: TGTGCCAGCAGCCAATCAGGGGTTGTCGAAAAACTGTTTTTT.

The chain combines TRBV7-9 with TRBJ2-3; D possibly corresponds to TRBD2 (6 bases). CDR3 length: 13 residues. Per the germline V gene, CDR1 is SEHNR and CDR2 is FQNEAQ (reference sequence). V shed 5 bases and J shed 4 bases, with 10 bases lying between them. The CDR3 DNA reads TGTGCCAGCAGCCTGGGGGGTCCAGATACGCAGTATTTT. Its protein product is CASSLGGPDTQYF.

The chain combines TRBV6-5 with TRBJ1-2; unclear D gene. CDR1 is MNHEY, CDR2 SVGAGI, per germline. V shed 2 bases and J shed 1 base, with 8 bases lying between them. This CDR3 region has 14 residues. In DNA, the CDR3 is TGTGCCAGCAGTTACGGCAAACATAACTATGGCTACACCTTC. Its protein product is CASSYGKHNYGYTF.

The gene calls are TRBV10-3 and TRBJ2-2; 7 bases align to TRBD1. The trim removed 3 bases at V and 4 bases at J, leaving 5 bases unmatched. This CDR3 contains 15 residues. The germline V gene encodes CDR1 ENHRY and CDR2 SYGVKD. Here the CDR3 DNA reads TGTGCCATCAGTGAAACAGGGGTTCCCACCGGGGAGCTGTTTTTT. The encoded protein is CAISETGVPTGELFF.

The chain couples TRBV27 to TRBJ2-5; a weak D match, TRBD2 (7 bases). Trimming stripped 3 bases from V and 11 bases from J, with 22 bases between. Germline assignment: CDR1 MNHEY and CDR2 SMNVEV (reference sequence). The CDR3 loop spans 15 amino acids. CDR3 loop: CASSFGPAGAYEQYF. CDR3 coding DNA: TGTGCCAGCAGTTTTGGTCCGGCGGGGGCTTATGAGCAGTACTTC.

V gene TRBV6-1 combines with J gene TRBJ1-5; D is perhaps TRBD1 (6 bases). The germline CDR1 and CDR2 sequences are MNHNS and SASEGT. The V and J ends lost 2 bases and 2 bases respectively, with 10 bases between them. The CDR3 is made up of 15 amino acids. CDR3 protein: CASSEYRDGNQPQHF. The CDR3, as DNA: TGTGCCAGCAGTGAATACAGGGATGGCAATCAGCCCCAGCATTTT.

This clone was recorded only once. V usage is TRBV9 and J usage is TRBJ2-5, with 7 bases identical to TRBD2. There are 15 residues in the CDR3. With 3 bases clipped from V and 5 bases from J, the junction kept 10 bases outside the gene matches. Germline assignment: CDR1 SGDLS and CDR2 YYNGEE. CDR3 in DNA: TGTGCCAGCAGCGGATCCGGGACTACTGCGGAGACCCAGTACTTC. As protein: CASSGSGTTAETQYF.

CDR3 protein: CATSTQGIQETQYF. As DNA, the CDR3 is TGTGCCACCAGCACACAGGGAATCCAAGAGACCCAGTACTTC. The chain uses TRBV15 and TRBJ2-5, with D maybe TRBD1 (6 bases). V lost 4 bases and J lost 1, with 10 bases in between. The CDR3 consists of 14 residues. Germline V lookup: CDR1 LNHNV, CDR2 YYDKDF (reference sequence).

The chain links TRBV28 to TRBJ2-7; the match to TRBD1 covers 8 bases. This CDR3 spans 12 amino acids. J lost 6 bases, V lost 6 bases, and 4 bases had no gene match. Germline CDR1 MDHEN, CDR2 SYDVKM. The CDR3 loop is CASSRDRGEQYF. The CDR3 coding sequence is TGTGCCAGCAGCCGAGACAGGGGCGAGCAGTACTTC.

Remarks on this clone: One end of the junction fails to match germline, which may point to a read error. This rearrangement joins TRBV7-9 to TRBJ2-3; D may be TRBD2 (7 bases). This CDR3 comprises 15 residues. In germline, CDR1 is SEHNR, CDR2 FQNEAQ (reference sequence). The CDR3 loop is CSSSLDVLGGARRDF. DNA for the CDR3: TGTTCCAGCAGCTTAGATGTGTTGGGGGGGGCCCGAAGGGATTTT.

Details on this clone: The same CDR3 is also encoded by other DNA sequences in this sample. V is TRBV28 and J is TRBJ1-5, with 9 bases fitting TRBD1. Trimming at V came to 2 bases and at J to 4 bases, leaving 0 bases not matched to a gene. Germline values: CDR1 MDHEN, CDR2 SYDVKM. The CDR3 consists of 14 residues. CDR3 region: CASSLGQGNQPQHF. CDR3 nucleotide sequence: TGTGCCAGCAGTTTAGGACAGGGGAATCAGCCCCAGCATTTT. Variable domain in full (rest from reference TRBV28 and TRBJ1-5): DVKVTQSSRYLVKRTGEKVFLECVQDMDHENMFWYRQDPGLGLRLIYFSYDVKMKEKGDIPEGYSVSREKKERFSLILESASTNQTSMYLCASSLGQGNQPQHFGDGTRLSIL.

V usage is TRBV11-2 and J usage is TRBJ2-7, with 9 bases that match TRBD2. CDR3 length: 17 residues. J gave up 5 bases and V 4 bases, and 15 bases lay outside the gene matches. Germline assignment: CDR1 SGHAT and CDR2 FQNNGV. This chain's CDR3 is CASSSEPLAGLVNEQYF. DNA for the CDR3: TGTGCCAGCAGCTCCGAACCCCTAGCGGGACTGGTCAACGAGCAGTACTTC.

In its sample, this clone was seen a few times. The CDR3 reads CASSEVIGTGAAEQYF. In DNA, the CDR3 is TGTGCCAGCAGTGAAGTGATAGGGACAGGGGCCGCCGAGCAGTACTTC. The chain is built from TRBV6-1 and TRBJ2-7; 10 bases map to TRBD1. Germline CDR1 and CDR2: MNHNS and SASEGT. Losses at the gene ends were 1 base for V and 6 bases for J; bases not matched to a gene: 9. This CDR3 is built from 16 residues.

The V and J genes are TRBV7-2 and TRBJ2-5; TRBD2 agrees at 8 bases. The closer fit of TRBJ2-7 to the DNA end suggests the J call may be wrong. This CDR3 spans 14 amino acids. Germline V gene data show CDR1 as SGHTA and CDR2 as FQGNSA. DNA of the CDR3: TGTGCCAGCAGCTCGGGACTAGTACCTTACGAGCAGTACTTC. It codes for CASSSGLVPYEQYF.